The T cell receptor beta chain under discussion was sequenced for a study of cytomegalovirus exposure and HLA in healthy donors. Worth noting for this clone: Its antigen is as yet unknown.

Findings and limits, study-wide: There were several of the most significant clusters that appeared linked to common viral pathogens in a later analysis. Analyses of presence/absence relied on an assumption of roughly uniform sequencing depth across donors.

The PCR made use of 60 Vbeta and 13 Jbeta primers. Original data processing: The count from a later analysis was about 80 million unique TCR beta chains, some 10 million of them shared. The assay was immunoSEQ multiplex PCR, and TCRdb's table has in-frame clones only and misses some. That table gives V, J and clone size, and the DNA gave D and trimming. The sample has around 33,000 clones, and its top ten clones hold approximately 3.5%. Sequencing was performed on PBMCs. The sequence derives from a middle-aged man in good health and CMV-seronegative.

The CDR3 DNA reads TGTGCCAGCACAGAAAATACAGGGGCGGGCTACACCTTC. Its protein is CASTENTGAGYTF. The chain combines TRBV14 with TRBJ1-2, with 7 positions matching TRBD1. The CDR3 totals 13 residues. After removal of 7 bases from V and 8 bases from J, the junction contained 10 bases not matched to a gene. Germline CDR1 reads SGHDN; CDR2 reads FVKESK.